Sequencing of this TCR beta chain was carried out in a study of vaccination effects on CD4 cells after COVID-19. Study results and caveats: Limitations: small convalescent group and missing early post-infection timepoints. In the late period after vaccination, infection- and vaccine-induced clones contracted markedly.

Profiling relied on immunoSEQ multiplex PCR, and the TCRdb table lists in-frame clones only, not all of them. The profile shows around 81,000 clones, roughly 80% of them singletons. This clone showed up just a few times. What it recognizes is unknown. Prior to sequencing, the ViraFEST assay stimulated PBMC with viral peptide pools, which expanded the antigen-specific CD4+ T cells. Upon completion of more than eight days in culture, CD4+ T cells were isolated. As their vaccination, participants received two doses of either BNT162b2 or mRNA-1273. The TCR sequence derives from a human donor who received a COVID-19 vaccine. The specimen comprised CD4+ T cells from PBMCs cultured with HCoV-OC43 spike peptides, sampled after COVID-19 vaccination. Subset specified: HCoV-OC43 spike overlapping peptide pool stimulation.

CDR3 coding DNA: TGTGCCAGCAGTGAAGCGCTCGCTGGAAACACCATATATTTT. The encoded protein is CASSEALAGNTIYF. The chain employs TRBV6-1 and TRBJ1-3, with no clear D. The length of the CDR3 is 14 residues. Germline CDR1 MNHNS, CDR2 SASEGT. V shed 0 bases and J shed 2 bases, with 5 bases lying between them.